Described below is a single TCR beta chain sequence and its context. Its antigen is as yet unknown. The data stem from a study of human T cells and chemical hapten exposure. Whole-study results and caveats: Versus controls, expanded TCRs had significantly more large CDR3 similarity clusters.

Trimming left V 7 bases short and J 2 bases short, with 5 bases between. Germline V CDR1 and CDR2: MNHEY, SVGAGI. The CDR3 extends over 11 amino acids. Stated time point: pre-sensitization, week 0. Treatment meaning: therapeutic diphenylcyclopropenone sensitization with weekly scalp DPC. In the original analysis: More than 95,000 TCRs per sample was the median, with a range of about 20,000 to 690,600. One entry per CDR3 protein results from TCRdb running MiXCR on the RACE reads. These V and J calls originate from TCRdb's pipeline instead of the authors' own analysis. The repertoire includes roughly 110,000 distinct CDR3 sequences, less than 15% of them detected once, and roughly 1.5% sits in the top ten.

The J gene is TRBJ1-2, the V gene TRBV6-5; D gene unclear. The sequenced sample was whole blood, obtained in connection with sensitization to the hapten diphenylcyclopropenone (DPC). This receptor was obtained from a woman between 45 and 60 years old with alopecia areata. Some clones in this sample may be carry-over from other donors' samples. The CDR3 sequence is CASKNNYGYTF. CDR3 nucleotide sequence: TGTGCCAGCAAGAACAACTATGGCTACACCTTC.